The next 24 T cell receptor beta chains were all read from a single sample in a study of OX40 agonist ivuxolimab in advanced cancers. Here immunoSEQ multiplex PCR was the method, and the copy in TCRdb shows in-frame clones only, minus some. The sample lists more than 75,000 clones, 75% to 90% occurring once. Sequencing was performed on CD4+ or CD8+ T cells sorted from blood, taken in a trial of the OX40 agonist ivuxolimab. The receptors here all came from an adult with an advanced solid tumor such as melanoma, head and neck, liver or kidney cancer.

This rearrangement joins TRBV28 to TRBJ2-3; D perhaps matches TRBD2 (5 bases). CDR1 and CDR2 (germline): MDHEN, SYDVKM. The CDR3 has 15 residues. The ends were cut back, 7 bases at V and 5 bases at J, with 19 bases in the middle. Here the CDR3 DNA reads TGTGCCAGCAATCAGGCGGCCAGCGGTCGAGATACGCAGTATTTT. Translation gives CASNQAASGRDTQYF.

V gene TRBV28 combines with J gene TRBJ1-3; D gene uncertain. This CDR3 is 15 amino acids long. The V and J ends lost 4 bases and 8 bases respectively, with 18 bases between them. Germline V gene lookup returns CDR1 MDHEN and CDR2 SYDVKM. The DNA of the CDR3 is TGTGCCAGCAGTTCCAACAGAGGTGGCGGGTACACCATATATTTT. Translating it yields CASSSNRGGGYTIYF. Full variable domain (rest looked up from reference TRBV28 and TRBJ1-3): DVKVTQSSRYLVKRTGEKVFLECVQDMDHENMFWYRQDPGLGLRLIYFSYDVKMKEKGDIPEGYSVSREKKERFSLILESASTNQTSMYLCASSSNRGGGYTIYFGEGSWLTVV.

The chain's CDR3 is CASRETPQSSYEQYV. CDR3 nucleotide sequence: TGTGCCAGCAGGGAGACACCCCAAAGCTCCTACGAGCAGTACGTC. The chain carries TRBV6-1 and TRBJ2-7; no clear D gene. This CDR3 has 15 amino acids. Germline CDR1 is MNHNS and CDR2 is SASEGT. V lost 6 bases to trimming and J lost 0 bases, with 15 bases between them.

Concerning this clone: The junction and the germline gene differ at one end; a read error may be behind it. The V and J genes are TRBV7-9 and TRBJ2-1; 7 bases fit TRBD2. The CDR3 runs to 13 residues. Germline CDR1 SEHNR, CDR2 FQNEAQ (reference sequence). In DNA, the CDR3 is TGTGCCAGCACCCCCCGGCGGGAGAGGGGAGTAATCTTC. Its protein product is CASTPRRERGVIF.

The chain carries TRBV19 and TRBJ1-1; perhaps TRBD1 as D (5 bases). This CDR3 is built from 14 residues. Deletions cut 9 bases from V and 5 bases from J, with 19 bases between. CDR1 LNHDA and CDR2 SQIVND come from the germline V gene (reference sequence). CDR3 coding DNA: TGTGCCAGCAGCCGGTCTCAGGGAGGAACTGAAGCTTTCTTT. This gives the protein CASSRSQGGTEAFF.

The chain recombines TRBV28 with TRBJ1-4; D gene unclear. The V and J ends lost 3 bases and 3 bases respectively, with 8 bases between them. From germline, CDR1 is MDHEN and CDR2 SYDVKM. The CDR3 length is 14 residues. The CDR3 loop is CASSLPQANEKLFF. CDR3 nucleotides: TGTGCCAGCAGTTTGCCTCAGGCTAATGAAAAACTGTTTTTT.

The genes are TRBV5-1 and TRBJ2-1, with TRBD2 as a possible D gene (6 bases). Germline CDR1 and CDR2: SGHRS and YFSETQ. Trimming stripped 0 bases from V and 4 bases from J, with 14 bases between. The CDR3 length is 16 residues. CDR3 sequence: CASSLGVRSGYNEQFF. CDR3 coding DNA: TGCGCCAGCAGCTTGGGGGTAAGGAGCGGGTACAATGAGCAGTTCTTC. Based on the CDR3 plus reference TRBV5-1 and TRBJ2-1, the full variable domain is KAGVTQTPRYLIKTRGQQVTLSCSPISGHRSVSWYQQTPGQGLQFLFEYFSETQRNKGNFPGRFSGRQFSNSRSEMNVSTLELGDSALYLCASSLGVRSGYNEQFFGPGTRLTVL.

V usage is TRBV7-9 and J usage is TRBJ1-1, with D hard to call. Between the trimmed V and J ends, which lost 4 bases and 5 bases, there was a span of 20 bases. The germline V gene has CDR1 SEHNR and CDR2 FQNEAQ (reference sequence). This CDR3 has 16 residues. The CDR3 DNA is TGTGCCAGCAGCTCCCCCCTCCCGGGTTCCGGGACTGAAGCTTTCTTT. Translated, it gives CASSSPLPGSGTEAFF. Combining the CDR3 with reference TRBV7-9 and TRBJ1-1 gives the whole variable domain DTGVSQNPRHKITKRGQNVTFRCDPISEHNRLYWYRQTLGQGPEFLTYFQNEAQLEKSRLLSDRFSAERPKGSFSTLEIQRTEQGDSAMYLCASSSPLPGSGTEAFFGQGTRLTVV.

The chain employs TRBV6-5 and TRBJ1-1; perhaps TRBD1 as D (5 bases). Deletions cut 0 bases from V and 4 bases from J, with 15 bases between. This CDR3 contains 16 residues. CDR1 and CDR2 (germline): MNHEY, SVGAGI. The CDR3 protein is CASSYSGAAGGTEAFF. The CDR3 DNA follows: TGTGCCAGCAGTTACTCCGGGGCGGCAGGCGGCACTGAAGCTTTCTTT.

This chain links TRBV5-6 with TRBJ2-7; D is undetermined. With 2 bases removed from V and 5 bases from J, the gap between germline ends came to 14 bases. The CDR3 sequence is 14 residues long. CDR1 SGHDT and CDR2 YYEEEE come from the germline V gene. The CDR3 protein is CASSFVSSLNEQYV. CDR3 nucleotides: TGTGCCAGCAGCTTCGTCAGTTCGCTCAACGAGCAGTACGTC.

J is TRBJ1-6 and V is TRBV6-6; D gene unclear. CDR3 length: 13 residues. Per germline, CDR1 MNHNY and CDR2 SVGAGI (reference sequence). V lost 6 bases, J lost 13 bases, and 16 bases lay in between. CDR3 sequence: CASSPGVVSPLHF. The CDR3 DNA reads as TGTGCCAGCAGCCCTGGGGTAGTGAGTCCCCTCCACTTT.

This CDR3 is CASSFIPAGGHYGYTF. Here the CDR3 DNA reads TGTGCCAGCAGCTTCATCCCTGCAGGGGGGCACTATGGCTACACCTTC. This chain connects TRBV11-3 to TRBJ1-2; 7 nucleotides agree with TRBD1. The CDR3 consists of 16 residues. The ends lost 3 bases at V and 3 bases at J; junction bases unmatched: 10. Germline V gene data show CDR1 as SGHNT and CDR2 as YENEEA.

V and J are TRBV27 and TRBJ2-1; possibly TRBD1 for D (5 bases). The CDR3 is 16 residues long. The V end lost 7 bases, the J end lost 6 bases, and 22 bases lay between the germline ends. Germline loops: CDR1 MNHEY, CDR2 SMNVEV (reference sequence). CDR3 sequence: CASTPNWAGLLNEQFF. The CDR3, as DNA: TGTGCCAGCACCCCTAATTGGGCAGGGCTCCTCAATGAGCAGTTCTTC.

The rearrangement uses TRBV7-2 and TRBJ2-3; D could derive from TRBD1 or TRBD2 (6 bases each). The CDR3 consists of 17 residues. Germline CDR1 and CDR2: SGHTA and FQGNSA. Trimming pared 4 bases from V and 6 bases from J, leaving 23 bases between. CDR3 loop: CASSSSPSRGQEDTQYF. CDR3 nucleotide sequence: TGTGCCAGCAGCTCCTCGCCGAGTCGGGGGCAAGAGGATACGCAGTATTTT.

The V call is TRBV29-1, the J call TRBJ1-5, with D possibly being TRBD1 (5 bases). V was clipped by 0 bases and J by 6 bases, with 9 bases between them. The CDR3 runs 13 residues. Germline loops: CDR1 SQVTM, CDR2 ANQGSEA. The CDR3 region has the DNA TGCAGCGTTGAAGAGGGGGGAGGTCAGCCCCAGCATTTT. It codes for CSVEEGGGQPQHF.

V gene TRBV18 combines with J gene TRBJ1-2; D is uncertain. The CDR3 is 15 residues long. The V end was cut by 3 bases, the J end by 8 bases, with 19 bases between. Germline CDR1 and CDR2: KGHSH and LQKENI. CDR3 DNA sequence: TGTGCCAGCTCACCCTCTTACCAGGACGTAGGGGGCTACACCTTC. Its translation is CASSPSYQDVGGYTF.

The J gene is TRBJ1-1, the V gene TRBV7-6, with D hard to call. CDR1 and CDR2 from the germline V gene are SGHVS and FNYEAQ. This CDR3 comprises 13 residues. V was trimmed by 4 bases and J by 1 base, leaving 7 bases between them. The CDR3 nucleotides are TGTGCCAGCAGCTCCCAACCGAACACTGAAGCTTTCTTT. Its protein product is CASSSQPNTEAFF.

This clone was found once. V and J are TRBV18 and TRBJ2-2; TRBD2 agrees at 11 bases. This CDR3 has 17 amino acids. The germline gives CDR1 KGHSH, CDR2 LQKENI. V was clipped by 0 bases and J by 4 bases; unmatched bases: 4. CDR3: CASSPPRLAGTTGELFF. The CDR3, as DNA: TGTGCCAGCTCACCACCTCGACTAGCGGGAACCACCGGGGAGCTGTTTTTT.

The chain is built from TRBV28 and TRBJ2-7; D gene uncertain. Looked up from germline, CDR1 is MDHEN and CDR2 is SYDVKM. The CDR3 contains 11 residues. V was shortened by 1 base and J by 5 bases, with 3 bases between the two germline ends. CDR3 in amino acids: CASSLSHEQYF. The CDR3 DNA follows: TGTGCCAGCAGTTTATCACACGAGCAGTACTTC.

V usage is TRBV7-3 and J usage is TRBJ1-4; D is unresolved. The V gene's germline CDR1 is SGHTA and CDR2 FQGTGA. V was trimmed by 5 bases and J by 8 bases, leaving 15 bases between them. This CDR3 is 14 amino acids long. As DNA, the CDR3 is TGTGCCAGCAGCCTCGACCCTGGCGGGGAAAAACTGTTTTTT. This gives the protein CASSLDPGGEKLFF.

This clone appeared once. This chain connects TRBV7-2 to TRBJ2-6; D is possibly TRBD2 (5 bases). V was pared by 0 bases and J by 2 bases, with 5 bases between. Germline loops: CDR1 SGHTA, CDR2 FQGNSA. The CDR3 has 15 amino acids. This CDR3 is CASSLAGAGANVLTF. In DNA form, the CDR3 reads TGTGCCAGCAGCTTAGCGGGAGCTGGGGCCAACGTCCTGACTTTC. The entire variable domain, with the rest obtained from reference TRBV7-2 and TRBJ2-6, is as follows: GAGVSQSPSNKVTEKGKDVELRCDPISGHTALYWYRQSLGQGLEFLIYFQGNSAPDKSGLPSDRFSAERTGGSVSTLTIQRTQQEDSAVYLCASSLAGAGANVLTFGAGSRLTVL.

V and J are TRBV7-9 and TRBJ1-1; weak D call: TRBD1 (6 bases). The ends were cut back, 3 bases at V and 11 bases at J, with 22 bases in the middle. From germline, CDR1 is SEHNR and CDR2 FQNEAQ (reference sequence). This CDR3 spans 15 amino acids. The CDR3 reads CASSFLGHLTNGAFF. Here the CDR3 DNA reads TGTGCCAGCAGCTTCCTGGGACACCTGACAAATGGGGCTTTCTTT.

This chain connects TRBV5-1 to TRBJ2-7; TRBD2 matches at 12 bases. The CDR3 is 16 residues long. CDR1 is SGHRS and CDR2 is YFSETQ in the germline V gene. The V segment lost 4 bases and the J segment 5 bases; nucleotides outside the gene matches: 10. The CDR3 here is CASSPILAGGPNEQYF. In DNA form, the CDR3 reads TGCGCCAGCAGCCCTATTCTAGCGGGAGGGCCTAACGAGCAGTACTTC. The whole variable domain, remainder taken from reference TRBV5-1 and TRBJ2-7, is KAGVTQTPRYLIKTRGQQVTLSCSPISGHRSVSWYQQTPGQGLQFLFEYFSETQRNKGNFPGRFSGRQFSNSRSEMNVSTLELGDSALYLCASSPILAGGPNEQYFGPGTRLTVT.

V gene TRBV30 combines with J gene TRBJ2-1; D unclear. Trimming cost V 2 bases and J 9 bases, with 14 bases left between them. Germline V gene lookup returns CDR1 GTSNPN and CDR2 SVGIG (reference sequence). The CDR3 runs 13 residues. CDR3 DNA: TGTGCCTGGAGTTTTCCCATAGTCAGTGAGCAGTTCTTC. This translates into CAWSFPIVSEQFF. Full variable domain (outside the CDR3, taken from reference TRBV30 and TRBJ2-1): SQTIHQWPATLVQPVGSPLSLECTVEGTSNPNLYWYRQAAGRGLQLLFYSVGIGQISSEVPQNLSASRPQDRQFILSSKKLLLSDSGFYLCAWSFPIVSEQFFGPGTRLTVL.